This T cell receptor (beta chain) was obtained from a study of CD8 T cells in ankylosing spondylitis. General study points: Typical of ankylosing spondylitis blood, it appeared, was a TCR beta motif of several highly homologous variants.

This clonotype was counted a few times. Its antigen is as yet unknown. TCRdb re-called the 5' RACE reads through MiXCR, storing one row per CDR3 protein. The table lists just under 550,000 distinct CDR3 sequences, approximately 11% of them singletons. The length of the CDR3 is 14 residues. CDR1 LNHNV and CDR2 YYDKDF come from the germline V gene (reference sequence). Trimming at V came to 7 bases and at J to 7 bases, leaving 9 bases not matched to a gene. The chain combines TRBV15 with TRBJ1-3, with 8 bases identical to TRBD1. Sequencing was carried out using blood, either unsorted or a sorted T cell fraction (not recorded which). This TCR derives from a male donor with ankylosing spondylitis. CDR3 amino acids: CATTPDRVGNTIYF. The CDR3 bases are TGTGCCACCACCCCGGACAGGGTGGGCAACACCATATATTTT. The full variable domain, its missing parts supplied by reference TRBV15 and TRBJ1-3, is DAMVIQNPRYQVTQFGKPVTLSCSQTLNHNVMYWYQQKSSQAPKLLFHYYDKDFNNEADTPDNFQSRRPNTSFCFLDIRSPGLGDTAMYLCATTPDRVGNTIYFGEGSWLTVV.